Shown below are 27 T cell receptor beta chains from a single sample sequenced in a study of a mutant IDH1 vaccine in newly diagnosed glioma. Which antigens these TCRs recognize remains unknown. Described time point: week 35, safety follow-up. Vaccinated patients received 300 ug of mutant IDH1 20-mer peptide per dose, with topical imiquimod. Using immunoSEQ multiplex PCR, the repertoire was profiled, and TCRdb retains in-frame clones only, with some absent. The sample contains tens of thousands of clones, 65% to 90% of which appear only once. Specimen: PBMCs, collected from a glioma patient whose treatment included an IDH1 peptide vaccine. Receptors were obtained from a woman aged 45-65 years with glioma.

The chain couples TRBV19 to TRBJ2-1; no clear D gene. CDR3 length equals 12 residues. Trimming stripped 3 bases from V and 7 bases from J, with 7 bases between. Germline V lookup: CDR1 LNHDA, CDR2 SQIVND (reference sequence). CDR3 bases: TGTGCCAGTAGTATGAACACGAATGAGCAGTTCTTC. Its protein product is CASSMNTNEQFF.

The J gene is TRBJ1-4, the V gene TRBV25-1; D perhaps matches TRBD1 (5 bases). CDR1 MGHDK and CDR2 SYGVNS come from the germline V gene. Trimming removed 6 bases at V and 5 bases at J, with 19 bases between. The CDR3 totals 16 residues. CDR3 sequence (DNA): TGTGCCAGCAGCCAACCCCGGGGCGACCCAAATGAAAAACTGTTTTTT. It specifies CASSQPRGDPNEKLFF.

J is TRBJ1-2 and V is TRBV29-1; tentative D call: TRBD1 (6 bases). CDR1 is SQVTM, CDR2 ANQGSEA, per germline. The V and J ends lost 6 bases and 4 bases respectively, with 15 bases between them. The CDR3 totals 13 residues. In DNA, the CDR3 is TGCAGCGTGGTCGGGACACCCGGCTATGGCTACACCTTC. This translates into CSVVGTPGYGYTF.

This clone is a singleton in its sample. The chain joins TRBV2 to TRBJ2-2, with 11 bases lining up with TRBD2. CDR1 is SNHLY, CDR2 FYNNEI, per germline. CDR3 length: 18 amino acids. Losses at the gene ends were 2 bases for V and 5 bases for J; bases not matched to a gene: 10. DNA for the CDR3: TGTGCCAGCAGTGAACTAGCGGGGGGTAAATTGAAGACCGGGGAGCTGTTTTTT. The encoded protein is CASSELAGGKLKTGELFF.

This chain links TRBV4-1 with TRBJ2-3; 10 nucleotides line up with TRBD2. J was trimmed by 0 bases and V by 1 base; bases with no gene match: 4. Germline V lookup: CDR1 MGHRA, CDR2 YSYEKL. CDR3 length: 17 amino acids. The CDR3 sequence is CASSQVLSGGSTDTQYF. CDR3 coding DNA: TGCGCCAGCAGCCAAGTGCTTAGCGGGGGGAGCACAGATACGCAGTATTTT.

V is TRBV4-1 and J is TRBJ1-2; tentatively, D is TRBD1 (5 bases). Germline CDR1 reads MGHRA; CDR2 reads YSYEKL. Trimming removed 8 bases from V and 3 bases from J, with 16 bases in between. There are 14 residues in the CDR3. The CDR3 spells CASAHSLQDYGYTF. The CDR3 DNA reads TGCGCCAGCGCCCACTCCTTACAGGACTATGGCTACACCTTC.

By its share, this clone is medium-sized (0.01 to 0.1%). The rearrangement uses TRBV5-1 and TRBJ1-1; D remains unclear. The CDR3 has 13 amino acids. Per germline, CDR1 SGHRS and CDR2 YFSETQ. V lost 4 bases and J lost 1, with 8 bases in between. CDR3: CASSPLPNTEAFF. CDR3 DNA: TGCGCCAGCAGCCCCCTCCCGAACACTGAAGCTTTCTTT.

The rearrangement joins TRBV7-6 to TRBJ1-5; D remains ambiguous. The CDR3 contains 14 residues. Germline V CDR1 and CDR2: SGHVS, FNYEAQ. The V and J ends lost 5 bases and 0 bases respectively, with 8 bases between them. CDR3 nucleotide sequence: TGTGCCAGCAGCCCGACTAATAGCAATCAGCCCCAGCATTTT. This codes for CASSPTNSNQPQHF.

In nucleotides, the CDR3 is TGTGCCAGCAGCTTAGCACAGGGGCCACAGAACACCGGGGAGCTGTTTTTT. It codes for CASSLAQGPQNTGELFF. The chain is built from TRBV7-4 and TRBJ2-2, with 7 bases that match TRBD1. V was pared by 0 bases and J by 1 base, with 5 bases of the junction left unmatched. The CDR3 consists of 17 residues. Germline CDR1 is SGHVT and CDR2 is SQSDAQ.

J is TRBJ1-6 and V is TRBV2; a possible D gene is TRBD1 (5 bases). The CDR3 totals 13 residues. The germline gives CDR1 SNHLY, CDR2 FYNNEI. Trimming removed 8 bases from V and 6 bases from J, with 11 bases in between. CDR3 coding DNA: TGTGCCAGCCAAGCAGGGTCTAATTCACCCCTCCACTTT. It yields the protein CASQAGSNSPLHF.

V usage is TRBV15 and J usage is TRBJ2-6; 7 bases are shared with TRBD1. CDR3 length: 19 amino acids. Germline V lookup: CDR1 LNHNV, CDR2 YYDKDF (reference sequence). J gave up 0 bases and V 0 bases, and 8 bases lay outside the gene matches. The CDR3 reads CATSRDRKGQISGANVLTF. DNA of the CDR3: TGTGCCACCAGCAGAGACAGGAAGGGACAGATCTCTGGGGCCAACGTCCTGACTTTC.

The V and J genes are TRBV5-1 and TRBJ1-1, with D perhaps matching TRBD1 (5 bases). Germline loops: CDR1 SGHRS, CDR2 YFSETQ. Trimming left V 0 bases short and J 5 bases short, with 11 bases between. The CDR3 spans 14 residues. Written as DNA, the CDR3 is TGCGCCAGCAGCTTGGGTGGGGGGTTTACTGAAGCTTTCTTT. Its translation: CASSLGGGFTEAFF.

The CDR3 reads CASSFSTNEQFF. DNA of the CDR3: TGTGCCAGCAGTTTTTCGACCAATGAGCAGTTCTTC. This sequence joins TRBV27 and TRBJ2-1, with no clear D. Germline assignment: CDR1 MNHEY and CDR2 SMNVEV (reference sequence). The V and J ends lost 3 bases and 6 bases respectively, with 6 bases between them. The CDR3 runs 12 residues.

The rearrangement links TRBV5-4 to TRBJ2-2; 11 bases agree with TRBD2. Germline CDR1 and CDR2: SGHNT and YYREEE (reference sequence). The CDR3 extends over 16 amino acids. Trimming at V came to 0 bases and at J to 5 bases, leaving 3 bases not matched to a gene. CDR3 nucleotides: TGTGCCAGCAGCTTGGGACTAGCGGGACGGACCGGGGAGCTGTTTTTT. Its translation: CASSLGLAGRTGELFF.

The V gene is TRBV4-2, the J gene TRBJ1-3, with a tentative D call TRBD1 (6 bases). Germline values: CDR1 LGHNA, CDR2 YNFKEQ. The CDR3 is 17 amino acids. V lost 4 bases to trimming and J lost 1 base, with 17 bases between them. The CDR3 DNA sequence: TGTGCCAGCAGCCTAGGCCCAGGACAGAGTTCTGGAAACACCATATATTTT. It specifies CASSLGPGQSSGNTIYF.

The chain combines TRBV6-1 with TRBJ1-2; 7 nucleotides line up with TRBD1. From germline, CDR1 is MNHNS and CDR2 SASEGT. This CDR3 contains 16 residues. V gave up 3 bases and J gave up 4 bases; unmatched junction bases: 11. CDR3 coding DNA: TGTGCCAGCAGTGAGAGGGGGCAGGGGCTTTTCTATGGCTACACCTTC. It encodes CASSERGQGLFYGYTF.

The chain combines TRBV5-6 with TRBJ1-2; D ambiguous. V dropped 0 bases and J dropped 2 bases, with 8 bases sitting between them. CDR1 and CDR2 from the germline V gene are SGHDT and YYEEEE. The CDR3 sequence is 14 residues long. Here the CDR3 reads CASSLVPENYGYTF. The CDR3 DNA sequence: TGTGCCAGCAGCTTGGTTCCGGAGAACTATGGCTACACCTTC.

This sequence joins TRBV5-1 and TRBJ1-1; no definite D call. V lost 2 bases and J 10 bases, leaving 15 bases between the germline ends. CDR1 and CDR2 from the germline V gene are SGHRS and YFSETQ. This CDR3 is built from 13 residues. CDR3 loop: CASSLEGPLLAFF. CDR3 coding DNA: TGCGCCAGCAGCTTAGAGGGCCCTTTATTAGCTTTCTTT.

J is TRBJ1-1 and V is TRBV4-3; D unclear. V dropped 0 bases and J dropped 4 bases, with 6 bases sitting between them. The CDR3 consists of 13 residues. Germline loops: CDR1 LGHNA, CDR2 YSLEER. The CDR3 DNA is TGCGCCAGCAGCCAAGAGCGTAGCACTGAAGCTTTCTTT. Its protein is CASSQERSTEAFF.

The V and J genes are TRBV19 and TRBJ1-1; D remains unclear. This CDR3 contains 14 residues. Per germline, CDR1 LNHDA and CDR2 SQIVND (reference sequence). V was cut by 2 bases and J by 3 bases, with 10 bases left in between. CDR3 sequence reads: CASSISPQYTEAFF. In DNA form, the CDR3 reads TGTGCCAGTAGTATATCCCCGCAATACACTGAAGCTTTCTTT.

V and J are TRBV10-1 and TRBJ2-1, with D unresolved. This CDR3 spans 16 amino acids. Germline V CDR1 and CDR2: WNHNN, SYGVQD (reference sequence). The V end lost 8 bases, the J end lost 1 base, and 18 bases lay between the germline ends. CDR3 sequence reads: CASLDAELSSYNEQFF. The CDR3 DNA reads TGCGCCAGCTTAGACGCAGAGTTAAGTTCCTACAATGAGCAGTTCTTC.

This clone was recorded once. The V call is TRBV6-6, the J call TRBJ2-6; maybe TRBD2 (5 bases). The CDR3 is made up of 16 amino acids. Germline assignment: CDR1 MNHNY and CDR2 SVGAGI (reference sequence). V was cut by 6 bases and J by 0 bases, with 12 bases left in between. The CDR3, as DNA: TGTGCCAGCAGCCAAGGAGGTCTCTCTGGGGCCAACGTCCTGACTTTC. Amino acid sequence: CASSQGGLSGANVLTF.

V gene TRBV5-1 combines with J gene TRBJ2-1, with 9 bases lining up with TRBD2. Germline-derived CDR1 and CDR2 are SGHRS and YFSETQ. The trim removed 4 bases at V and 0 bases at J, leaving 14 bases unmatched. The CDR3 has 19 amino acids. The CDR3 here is CASSRTERGAPSSYNEQFF. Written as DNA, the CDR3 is TGCGCCAGCAGCCGGACTGAGCGGGGGGCCCCGAGCTCCTACAATGAGCAGTTCTTC.

The CDR3 sequence is CAISSGQANYGYTF. CDR3 DNA: TGTGCCATCAGCTCGGGACAGGCGAACTATGGCTACACCTTC. The chain has TRBV10-3 and TRBJ1-2; 8 nucleotides match TRBD1. This CDR3 is 14 amino acids long. Germline V gene data show CDR1 as ENHRY and CDR2 as SYGVKD. Trimming took 6 bases from V and 2 from J; bases not matched to a gene: 5.

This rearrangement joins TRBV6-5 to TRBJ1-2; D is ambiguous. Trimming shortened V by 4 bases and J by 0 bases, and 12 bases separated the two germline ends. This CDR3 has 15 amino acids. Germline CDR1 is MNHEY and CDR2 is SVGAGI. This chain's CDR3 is CASSSPEGANYGYTF. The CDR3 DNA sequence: TGTGCCAGCAGTTCCCCGGAGGGAGCTAACTATGGCTACACCTTC.

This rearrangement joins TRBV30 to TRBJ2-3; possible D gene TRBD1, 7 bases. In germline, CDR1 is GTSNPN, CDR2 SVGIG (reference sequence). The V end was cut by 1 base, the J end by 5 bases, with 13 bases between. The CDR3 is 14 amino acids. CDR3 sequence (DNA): TGTGCCTGGAGTGACGGAGGGGGCGAAGATACGCAGTATTTT. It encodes CAWSDGGGEDTQYF. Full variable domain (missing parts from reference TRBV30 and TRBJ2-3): SQTIHQWPATLVQPVGSPLSLECTVEGTSNPNLYWYRQAAGRGLQLLFYSVGIGQISSEVPQNLSASRPQDRQFILSSKKLLLSDSGFYLCAWSDGGGEDTQYFGPGTRLTVL.

The DNA for the CDR3 is TGTGCCAGCAGTTCCGGGGGTTCTAACTATGGCTACACCTTC. This codes for CASSSGGSNYGYTF. The rearrangement joins TRBV6-5 to TRBJ1-2, with a tentative D call TRBD1 (5 bases). This CDR3 has 14 amino acids. Germline CDR1 and CDR2: MNHEY and SVGAGI. With 4 bases removed from V and 0 bases from J, the gap between germline ends came to 9 bases.